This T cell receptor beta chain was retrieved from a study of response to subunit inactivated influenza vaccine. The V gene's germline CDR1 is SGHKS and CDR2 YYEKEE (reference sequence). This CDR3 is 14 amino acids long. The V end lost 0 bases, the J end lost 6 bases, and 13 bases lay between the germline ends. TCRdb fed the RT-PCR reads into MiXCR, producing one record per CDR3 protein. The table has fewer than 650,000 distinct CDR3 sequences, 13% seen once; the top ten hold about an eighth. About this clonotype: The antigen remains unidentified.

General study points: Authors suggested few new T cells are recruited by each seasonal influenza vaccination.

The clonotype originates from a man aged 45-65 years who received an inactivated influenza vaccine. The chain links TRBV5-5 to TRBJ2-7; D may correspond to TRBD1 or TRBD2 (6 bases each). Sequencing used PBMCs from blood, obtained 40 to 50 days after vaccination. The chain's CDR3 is CASSLVPGAIEQYF. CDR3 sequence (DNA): TGTGCCAGCAGCTTGGTCCCGGGGGCGATCGAGCAGTACTTC.